These 5 T cell receptor beta chains were all obtained from the same sample, sequenced in a study of blood T cell repertoires in COVID-19. Only in-frame clones appear in the TCRdb table, and some are missing; sequencing was by immunoSEQ multiplex PCR. The data contain approximately 210,000 clones, 83% of them singletons. The sample taken for sequencing was peripheral blood. Source of these receptors: a woman aged 40 to 49 with active or convalescent COVID-19.

V and J are TRBV6-6 and TRBJ2-2; TRBD1 matches 7 bases. Per the germline V gene, CDR1 is MNHNY and CDR2 is SVGAGI (reference sequence). CDR3 length: 14 amino acids. The junction had 3 bases not matched to a gene; V was cut back by 3 bases and J by 5 bases. The CDR3 sequence is CASSYTGVTGELFF. CDR3 nucleotide sequence: TGTGCCAGCAGTTATACAGGGGTTACCGGGGAGCTGTTTTTT.

V and J are TRBV7-9 and TRBJ1-1; tentatively, D is TRBD1 (5 bases). The CDR3 runs to 15 residues. The germline V gene encodes CDR1 SEHNR and CDR2 FQNEAQ (reference sequence). Trimming took off 1 base at V and 0 bases at J, with 9 bases between the two ends. The chain's CDR3 is CASSLGQGLNTEAFF. In DNA form, the CDR3 reads TGTGCCAGCAGCTTAGGTCAGGGCCTGAACACTGAAGCTTTCTTT.

This clone has more than one count but fewer than ten. This chain links TRBV6-1 with TRBJ1-2; maybe TRBD1 (5 bases). The CDR3 has 14 amino acids. With 1 base removed from V and 7 bases from J, the gap between germline ends came to 13 bases. Germline values: CDR1 MNHNS, CDR2 SASEGT. The CDR3 sequence: CASSEVAGDSGYTF. The CDR3 DNA sequence: TGTGCCAGCAGTGAAGTCGCCGGGGACTCTGGCTACACCTTC.

The DNA of the CDR3 is TGTGCCATCAGTCCCCAGAGAGGCGTACGCTCTGGAAACACCATATATTTT. Translating gives CAISPQRGVRSGNTIYF. The V and J genes are TRBV10-3 and TRBJ1-3, with no clear D. CDR3 size: 17 residues. Per the germline V gene, CDR1 is ENHRY and CDR2 is SYGVKD. Trimming stripped 5 bases from V and 0 bases from J, with 17 bases between.

Only a few counts were recorded for this clone. V and J are TRBV7-8 and TRBJ1-1; D call uncertain. Germline CDR1 SGHVS, CDR2 FQNEAQ. Trimming removed 1 base at V and 2 bases at J, with 11 bases between. This CDR3 has 15 amino acids. In DNA, the CDR3 is TGTGCCAGCAGCTTAGAGTACCCCAGTAACACTGAAGCTTTCTTT. Amino acids: CASSLEYPSNTEAFF.